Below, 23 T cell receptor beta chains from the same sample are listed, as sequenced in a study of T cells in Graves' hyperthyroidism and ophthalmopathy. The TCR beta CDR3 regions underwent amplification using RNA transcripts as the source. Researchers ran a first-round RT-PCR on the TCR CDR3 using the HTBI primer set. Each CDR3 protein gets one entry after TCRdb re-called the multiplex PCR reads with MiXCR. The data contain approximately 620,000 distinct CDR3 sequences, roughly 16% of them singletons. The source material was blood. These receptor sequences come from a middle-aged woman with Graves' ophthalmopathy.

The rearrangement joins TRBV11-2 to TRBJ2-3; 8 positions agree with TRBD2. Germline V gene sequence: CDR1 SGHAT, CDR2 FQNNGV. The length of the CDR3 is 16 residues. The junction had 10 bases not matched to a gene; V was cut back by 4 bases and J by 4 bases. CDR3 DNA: TGTGCCAGCAGCTCGAGGACTAGCTCGGACCCAGATACGCAGTATTTT. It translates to CASSSRTSSDPDTQYF.

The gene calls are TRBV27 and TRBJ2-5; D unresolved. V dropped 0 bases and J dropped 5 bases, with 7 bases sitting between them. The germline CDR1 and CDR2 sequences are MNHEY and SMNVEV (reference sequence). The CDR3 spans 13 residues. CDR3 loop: CASSLSFEETQYF. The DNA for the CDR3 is TGTGCCAGCAGTTTATCCTTTGAGGAGACCCAGTACTTC.

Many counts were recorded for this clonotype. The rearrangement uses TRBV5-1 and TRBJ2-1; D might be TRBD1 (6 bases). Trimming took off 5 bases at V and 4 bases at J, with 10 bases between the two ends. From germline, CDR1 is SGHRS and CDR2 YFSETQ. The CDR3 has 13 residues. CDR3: CASRAGVYNEQFF. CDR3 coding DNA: TGCGCCAGCAGGGCAGGGGTTTACAATGAGCAGTTCTTC. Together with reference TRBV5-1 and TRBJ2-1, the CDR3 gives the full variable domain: KAGVTQTPRYLIKTRGQQVTLSCSPISGHRSVSWYQQTPGQGLQFLFEYFSETQRNKGNFPGRFSGRQFSNSRSEMNVSTLELGDSALYLCASRAGVYNEQFFGPGTRLTVL.

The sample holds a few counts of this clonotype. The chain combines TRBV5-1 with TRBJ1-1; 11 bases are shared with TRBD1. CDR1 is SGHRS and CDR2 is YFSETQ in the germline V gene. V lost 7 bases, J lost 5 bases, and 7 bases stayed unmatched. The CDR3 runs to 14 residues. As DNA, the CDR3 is TGCGCCAGCGGACGGACAGGGGGCAAGACTGAAGCTTTCTTT. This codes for CASGRTGGKTEAFF.

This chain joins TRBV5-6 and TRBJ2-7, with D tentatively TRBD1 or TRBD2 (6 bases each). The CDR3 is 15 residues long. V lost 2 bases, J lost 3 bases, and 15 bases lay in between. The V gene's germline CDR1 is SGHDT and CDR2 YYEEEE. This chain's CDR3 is CASSLPPGGLYEQYF. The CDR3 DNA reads TGTGCCAGCAGCTTACCCCCCGGGGGCCTCTACGAGCAGTACTTC.

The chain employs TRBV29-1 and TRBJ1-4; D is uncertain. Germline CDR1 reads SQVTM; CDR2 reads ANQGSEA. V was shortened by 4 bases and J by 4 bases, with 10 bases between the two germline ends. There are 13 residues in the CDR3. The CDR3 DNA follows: TGCAGCGTTGTCCAGGCGGGTAATGAAAAACTGTTTTTT. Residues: CSVVQAGNEKLFF.

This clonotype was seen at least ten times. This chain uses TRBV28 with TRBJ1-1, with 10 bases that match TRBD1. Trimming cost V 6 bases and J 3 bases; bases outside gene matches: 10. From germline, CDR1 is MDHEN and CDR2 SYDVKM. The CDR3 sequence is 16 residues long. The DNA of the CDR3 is TGTGCCAGCAGCCGTCGACAGGGGGCTACCTACACTGAAGCTTTCTTT. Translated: CASSRRQGATYTEAFF.

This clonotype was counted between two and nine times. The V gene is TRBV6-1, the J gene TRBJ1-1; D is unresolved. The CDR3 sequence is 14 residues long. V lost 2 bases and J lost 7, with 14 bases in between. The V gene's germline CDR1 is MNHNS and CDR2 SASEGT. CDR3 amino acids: CASSEIPFLFEAFF. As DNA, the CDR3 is TGTGCCAGCAGTGAAATTCCCTTCCTTTTTGAAGCTTTCTTT.

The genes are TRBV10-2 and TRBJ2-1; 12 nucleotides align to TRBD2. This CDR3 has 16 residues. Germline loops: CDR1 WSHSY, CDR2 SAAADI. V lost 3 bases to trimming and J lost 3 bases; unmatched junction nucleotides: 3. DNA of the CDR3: TGCGCCAGCAGTGACCCGACTAGCGGGAGCTACAATGAGCAGTTCTTC. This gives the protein CASSDPTSGSYNEQFF.

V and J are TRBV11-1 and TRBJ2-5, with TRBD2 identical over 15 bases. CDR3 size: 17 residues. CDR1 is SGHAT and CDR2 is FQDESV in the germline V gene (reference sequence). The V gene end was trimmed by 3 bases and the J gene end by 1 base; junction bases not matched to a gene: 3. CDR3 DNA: TGTGCCAGCAGCTTCGGGACTAGCGGGGGGCCCCAAGAGACCCAGTACTTC. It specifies CASSFGTSGGPQETQYF.

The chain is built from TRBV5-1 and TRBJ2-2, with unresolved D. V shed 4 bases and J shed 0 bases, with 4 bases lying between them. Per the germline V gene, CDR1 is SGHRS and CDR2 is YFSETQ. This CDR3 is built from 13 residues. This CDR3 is CASSAANTGELFF. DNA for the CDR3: TGCGCCAGCAGCGCCGCGAACACCGGGGAGCTGTTTTTT.

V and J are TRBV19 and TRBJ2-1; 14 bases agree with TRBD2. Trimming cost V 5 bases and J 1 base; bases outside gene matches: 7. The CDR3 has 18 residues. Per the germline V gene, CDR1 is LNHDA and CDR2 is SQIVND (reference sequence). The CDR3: CASSSGTSGSPSYNEQFF. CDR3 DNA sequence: TGTGCCAGTAGTTCTGGGACTAGCGGGAGCCCTTCCTACAATGAGCAGTTCTTC.

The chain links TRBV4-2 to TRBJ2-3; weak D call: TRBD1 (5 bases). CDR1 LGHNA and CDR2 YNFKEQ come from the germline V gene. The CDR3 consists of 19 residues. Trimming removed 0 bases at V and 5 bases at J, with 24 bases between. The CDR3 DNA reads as TGTGCCAGCAGCCAAGATGGGGCCGCGGCTAACCTACCCCGAGATACGCAGTATTTT. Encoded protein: CASSQDGAAANLPRDTQYF.

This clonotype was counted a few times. The CDR3 here is CASSGDLWDEQFF. DNA of the CDR3: TGTGCCAGCAGCGGGGACCTCTGGGATGAGCAGTTCTTC. This rearrangement joins TRBV7-3 to TRBJ2-1; D could derive from TRBD1 or TRBD2 (5 bases each). Germline assignment: CDR1 SGHTA and CDR2 FQGTGA. There are 13 residues in the CDR3. The ends were cut back, 5 bases at V and 8 bases at J, with 13 bases in the middle.

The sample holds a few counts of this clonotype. The CDR3 DNA reads as TGTGCCAGCAGTTTATGGCGGGAGGCTCGGGAGCAGTACTTC. Its translation: CASSLWREAREQYF. V and J are TRBV28 and TRBJ2-7, with 8 bases identical to TRBD2. The germline V gene encodes CDR1 MDHEN and CDR2 SYDVKM. The CDR3 sequence is 14 residues long. Germline trimming cut 0 bases from V and 7 bases from J; bases unmatched to any gene: 5. Filled out from reference TRBV28 and TRBJ2-7, the complete variable domain reads DVKVTQSSRYLVKRTGEKVFLECVQDMDHENMFWYRQDPGLGLRLIYFSYDVKMKEKGDIPEGYSVSREKKERFSLILESASTNQTSMYLCASSLWREAREQYFGPGTRLTVT.

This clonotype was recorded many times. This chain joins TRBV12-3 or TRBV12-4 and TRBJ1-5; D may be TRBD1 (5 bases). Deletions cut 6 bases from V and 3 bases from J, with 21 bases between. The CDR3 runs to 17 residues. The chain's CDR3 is CASSPLLQGDDNQPQHF. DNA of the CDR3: TGTGCCAGCAGCCCACTACTTCAGGGAGATGACAATCAGCCCCAGCATTTT.

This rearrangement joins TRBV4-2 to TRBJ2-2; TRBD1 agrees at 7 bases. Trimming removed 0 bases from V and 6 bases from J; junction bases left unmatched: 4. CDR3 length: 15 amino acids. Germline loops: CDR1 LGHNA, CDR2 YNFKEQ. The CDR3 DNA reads TGTGCCAGCAGCCAAGATCACAGGGGTCCCGGGGAGCTGTTTTTT. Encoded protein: CASSQDHRGPGELFF.

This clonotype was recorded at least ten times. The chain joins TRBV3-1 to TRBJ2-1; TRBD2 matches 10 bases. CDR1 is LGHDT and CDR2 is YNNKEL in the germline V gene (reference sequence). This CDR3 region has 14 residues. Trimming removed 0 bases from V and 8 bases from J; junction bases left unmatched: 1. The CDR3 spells CASSQEGTSDEQFF. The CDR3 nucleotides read TGTGCCAGCAGCCAAGAGGGGACTAGCGATGAGCAGTTCTTC.

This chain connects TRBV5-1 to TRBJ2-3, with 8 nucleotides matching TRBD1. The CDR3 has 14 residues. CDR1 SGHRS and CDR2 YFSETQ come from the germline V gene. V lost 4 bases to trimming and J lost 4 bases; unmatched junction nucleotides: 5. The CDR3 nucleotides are TGCGCCAGCAGCCGGACAGGGACGGCAGATACGCAGTATTTT. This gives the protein CASSRTGTADTQYF.

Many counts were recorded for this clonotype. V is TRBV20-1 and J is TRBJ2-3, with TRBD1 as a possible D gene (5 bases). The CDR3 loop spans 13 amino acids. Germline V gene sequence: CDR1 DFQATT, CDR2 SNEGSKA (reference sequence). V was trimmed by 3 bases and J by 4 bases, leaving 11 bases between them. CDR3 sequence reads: CSARLGAADTQYF. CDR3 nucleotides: TGCAGTGCTAGGCTAGGGGCGGCAGATACGCAGTATTTT.

CDR3 bases: TGTGCCAGCTCACCAGTGACAGGGGTGGGTACGCAGTATTTT. Amino acids: CASSPVTGVGTQYF. J is TRBJ2-3 and V is TRBV18; 8 bases align to TRBD1. V gave up 2 bases and J gave up 8 bases; unmatched junction bases: 6. Germline-derived CDR1 and CDR2 are KGHSH and LQKENI. The CDR3 contains 14 residues.

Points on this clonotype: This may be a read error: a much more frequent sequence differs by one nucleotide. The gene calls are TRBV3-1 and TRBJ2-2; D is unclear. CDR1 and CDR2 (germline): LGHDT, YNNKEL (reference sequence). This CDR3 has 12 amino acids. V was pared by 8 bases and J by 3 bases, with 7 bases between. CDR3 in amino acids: CASYKDTGELFF. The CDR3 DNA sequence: TGTGCCAGCTATAAAGACACCGGGGAGCTGTTTTTT. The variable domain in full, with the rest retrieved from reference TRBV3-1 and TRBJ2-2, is DTAVSQTPKYLVTQMGNDKSIKCEQNLGHDTMYWYKQDSKKFLKIMFSYNNKELIINETVPNRFSPKSPDKAHLNLHINSLELGDSAVYFCASYKDTGELFFGEGSRLTVL.

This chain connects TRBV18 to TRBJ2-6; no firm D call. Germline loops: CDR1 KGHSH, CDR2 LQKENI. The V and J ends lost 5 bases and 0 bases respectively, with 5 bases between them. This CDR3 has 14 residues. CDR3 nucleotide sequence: TGTGCCAGCTCATATCCCTCTGGGGCCAACGTCCTGACTTTC. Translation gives CASSYPSGANVLTF.